Following are 9 T cell receptor delta chains from one sample sequenced in a study of Vδ1+ human thymocytes. Study outcomes and limitations: Thymic TRG and TRD repertoires appeared highly polyclonal, with Gaussian CDR3 length distributions.

These receptors' targets are unknown. The template was reverse-transcribed extracted RNA. Pooled V-gene forward primers with one constant-region reverse primer generated the CDR3 amplicons by multiplex PCR. TCRdb reanalysed the multiplex PCR reads with CATT. The sample includes tens of thousands of delta-chain clones, about 31% seen only once; the top ten take 1.6%. Sample: Vdelta1+ gamma-delta thymocytes from the thymus. Subset reported: FACS-sorted CD3+ TCRalphabeta- TCRVdelta1+ TCRVdelta2- thymocytes. These receptors were taken from a boy under two years old who had congenital heart surgery.

By sample share, this clone is medium-sized (0.01 to 0.1%). This chain links TRDV1 with TRDJ1, with D tentatively TRDD2 (5 bases). Germline loops: CDR1 TSWWSYY, CDR2 QGS. The CDR3 length is 19 residues. V was pared by 0 bases and J by 0 bases, with 20 bases between. The CDR3 DNA is TGTGCTCTTGGGGAACTAGGCACGCTTCCCTATCTCTACACCGATAAACTCATCTTT. Translation: CALGELGTLPYLYTDKLIF.

This clone was recorded a few times. The sample holds other DNA sequences that translate to the same CDR3. V usage is TRDV1 and J usage is TRDJ1, with TRDD3 as a possible D gene (6 bases). The CDR3 extends over 19 amino acids. CDR1 and CDR2 (germline): TSWWSYY, QGS. The V gene lost 0 bases and the J gene lost 0 bases, with 20 bases spanning the gap. CDR3: CALGELQGIRWRYTDKLIF. CDR3 nucleotide sequence: TGTGCTCTTGGGGAACTACAGGGGATTCGCTGGAGGTACACCGATAAACTCATCTTT.

The table lists this clone with a few counts. The sample holds other DNA sequences that translate to the same CDR3. The chain joins TRDV1 to TRDJ1, with 9 bases that match TRDD3. Trimming at V came to 4 bases and at J to 0 bases, leaving 30 bases not matched to a gene. The CDR3 covers 24 residues. The germline CDR1 and CDR2 sequences are TSWWSYY and QGS. CDR3 sequence: CALGVPTQPLLGDRSNSYTDKLIF. DNA for the CDR3: TGTGCTCTTGGGGTTCCTACCCAACCCTTACTGGGGGACCGATCTAATTCCTACACCGATAAACTCATCTTT.

This clone was detected only a few times. V and J are TRDV1 and TRDJ1; 10 positions match TRDD3. J lost 2 bases, V lost 6 bases, and 30 bases had no gene match. CDR1 and CDR2 (germline): TSWWSYY, QGS. The CDR3 spans 23 residues. The CDR3 is CALGEFLQMSSGFVLGDTDKLIF. The DNA of the CDR3 is TGTGCTCTTGGTGAATTCCTACAGATGAGCTCTGGATTCGTACTGGGGGATACCGATAAACTCATCTTT.

Sample share makes this clone medium-sized. Other DNA sequences from this sample encode an identical CDR3 as well. The chain recombines TRDV1 with TRDJ1; D remains unclear. There are 14 residues in the CDR3. The germline V and J ends were trimmed by 1 base and 7 bases, with 13 bases remaining between them. The germline CDR1 and CDR2 sequences are TSWWSYY and QGS. The CDR3 region is CALGEPYPPVKLIF. The CDR3, as DNA: TGTGCTCTTGGGGAACCTTATCCCCCTGTTAAACTCATCTTT.

V gene TRDV1 combines with J gene TRDJ1, with D unresolved. Trimming left V 1 base short and J 0 bases short, with 42 bases between. This CDR3 contains 26 residues. In germline, CDR1 is TSWWSYY, CDR2 QGS. The DNA for the CDR3 is TGTGCTCTTGGGGAACCGGAACGAGGTCCCCGGAAGAATTATCTGGTGGAAACCGAGTACACCGATAAACTCATCTTT. Translation gives CALGEPERGPRKNYLVETEYTDKLIF.

This chain uses TRDV1 with TRDJ1; TRDD3 aligns across 9 bases. V lost 0 bases to trimming and J lost 1 base; unmatched junction nucleotides: 9. This CDR3 has 18 amino acids. Germline V gives CDR1 TSWWSYY, CDR2 QGS. As DNA, the CDR3 is TGTGCTCTTGGGGAACTTTTCCTACTGGGGGACGGCACCGATAAACTCATCTTT. Its translation is CALGELFLLGDGTDKLIF.

This clone was detected a few times. This sequence joins TRDV1 and TRDJ1; 7 positions match TRDD3. The V gene's germline CDR1 is TSWWSYY and CDR2 QGS. This CDR3 is built from 19 residues. The V segment lost 2 bases and the J segment 0 bases; nucleotides outside the gene matches: 15. The CDR3 bases are TGTGCTCTTGGGGAAAGAAAGGCTGGGGGTCCCCCGTACACCGATAAACTCATCTTT. Residues: CALGERKAGGPPYTDKLIF.

This clone showed up just a few times. One end of the junction is discordant with germline, which a read error may explain. Other DNA sequences in the sample encode the same CDR3. The chain uses TRDV1 and TRDJ1; D is unresolved. Germline CDR1 TSWWSYY, CDR2 QGS. CDR3 length: 16 residues. In nucleotides, the CDR3 is TGTGCTCTTGGGGACCGATATCCTGCTGGCACCGATAAACTCATCTTC. Translation gives CALGDRYPAGTDKLIF.